The sequence of this TCR beta chain was determined in a study of T cells in Graves' hyperthyroidism and ophthalmopathy. The study, taken as a whole, reports: By a 13 V-J model, ophthalmopathy was set apart from stable hyperthyroidism.

No ophthalmopathy progression within 18 months constituted stable Graves' hyperthyroidism. Together with thyroid ultrasound, orbital computed tomography, serum thyroxine and TRAb, clinical symptoms were used for diagnoses. TCR beta CDR3 regions were amplified from RNA transcripts. With the HTBI primer set, the TCR CDR3 went through a first round of RT-PCR. TCRdb re-called the multiplex PCR reads through MiXCR, storing one row per CDR3 protein. This table holds approximately 400,000 distinct CDR3 sequences, about 15% found once. This clonotype has just a few counts. What it recognizes is unknown. The sequenced sample consisted of blood. This clonotype was obtained from a woman aged 18-29 years with Graves' hyperthyroidism.

CDR3 in amino acids: CASSLSPLTGGEAFF. CDR3 DNA sequence: TGTGCCAGCAGTTTATCGCCTCTGACAGGAGGCGAAGCTTTCTTT. The chain couples TRBV27 to TRBJ1-1; D might be TRBD1 (6 bases). The CDR3 covers 15 residues. Germline CDR1 reads MNHEY; CDR2 reads SMNVEV (reference sequence). V lost 0 bases to trimming and J lost 8 bases, with 16 bases between them.